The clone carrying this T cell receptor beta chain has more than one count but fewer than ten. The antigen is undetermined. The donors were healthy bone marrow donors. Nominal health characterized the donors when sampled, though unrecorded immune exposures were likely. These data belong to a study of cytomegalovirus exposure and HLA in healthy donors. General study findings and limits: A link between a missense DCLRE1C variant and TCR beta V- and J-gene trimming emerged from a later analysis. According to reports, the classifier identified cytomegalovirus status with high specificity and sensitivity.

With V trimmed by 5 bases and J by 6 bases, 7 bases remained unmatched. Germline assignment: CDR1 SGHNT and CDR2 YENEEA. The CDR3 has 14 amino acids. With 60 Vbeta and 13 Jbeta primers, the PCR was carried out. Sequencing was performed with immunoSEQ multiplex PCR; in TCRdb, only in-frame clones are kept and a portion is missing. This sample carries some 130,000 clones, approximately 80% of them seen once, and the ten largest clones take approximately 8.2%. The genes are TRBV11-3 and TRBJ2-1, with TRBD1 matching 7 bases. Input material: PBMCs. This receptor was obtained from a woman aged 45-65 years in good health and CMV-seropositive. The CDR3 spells CASSPSRQGNEQFF. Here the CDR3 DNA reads TGTGCCAGCAGCCCGTCCAGACAGGGCAATGAGCAGTTCTTC. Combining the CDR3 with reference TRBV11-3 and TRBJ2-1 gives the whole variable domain EAGVVQSPRYKIIEKKQPVAFWCNPISGHNTLYWYLQNLGQGPELLIRYENEEAVDDSQLPKDRFSAERLKGVDSTLKIQPAELGDSAVYLCASSPSRQGNEQFFGPGTRLTVL.